This TCR beta chain was sequenced during a study of CD8 T cells in ankylosing spondylitis. V was clipped by 4 bases and J by 1 base, with 14 bases between them. In germline, CDR1 is DFQATT, CDR2 SNEGSKA (reference sequence). The CDR3 consists of 15 residues. About this clonotype itself: Its specificity is not known.

MiXCR, applied by TCRdb to the 5' RACE reads, yields one record per CDR3 protein. Here the sample spans approximately 520,000 distinct CDR3 sequences, approximately 5% being singletons. Study-wide results and caveats: Certain motif variants had earlier been reported in reactive arthritis synovial fluid and blood. Ankylosing spondylitis blood appeared to carry a characteristic TCR beta motif of roughly eight highly homologous variants.

The sequencing input was blood, either unsorted or a sorted T cell fraction (not recorded which). The TCR comes from a male donor with ankylosing spondylitis. This sequence joins TRBV20-1 and TRBJ1-5; a possible D gene is TRBD1 (6 bases). The CDR3 sequence: CSANRGGWSNQPQHF. The CDR3, as DNA: TGCAGTGCTAACCGAGGGGGTTGGAGCAATCAGCCCCAGCATTTT.